The clone carrying this T cell receptor (beta chain) was seen many times. The antigen is unknown. The source of the sample is a study of blood T cells in healthy people across ages. The CDR3 runs to 14 residues. V lost 3 bases to trimming and J lost 3 bases; unmatched junction nucleotides: 4. CDR1 MDHEN and CDR2 SYDVKM come from the germline V gene. Primed by a sample-barcoded 5' primer and a J-beta primer mix, a second PCR proceeded for 7 to 11 cycles. Each CDR3 protein gets one entry after TCRdb re-called the 5' RACE reads with MiXCR. The table records about 620,000 distinct CDR3 sequences, under 25% of them present only once. Points from the study as a whole: Unsorted PBMCs ruled out conclusive naive versus antigen-experienced comparison. Age advanced and TCR beta diversity per million T cells fell, roughly linearly.

Sequences were obtained from blood. The rearrangement uses TRBV28 and TRBJ2-5, with 7 bases lining up with TRBD2. This receptor was taken from a man between 65 and 85 years old in good health. The CDR3 region has the DNA TGTGCCAGCAGTTTCGGCGGGAGTGAAGAGACCCAGTACTTC. The encoded protein is CASSFGGSEETQYF. Complete variable domain (other parts from reference TRBV28 and TRBJ2-5): DVKVTQSSRYLVKRTGEKVFLECVQDMDHENMFWYRQDPGLGLRLIYFSYDVKMKEKGDIPEGYSVSREKKERFSLILESASTNQTSMYLCASSFGGSEETQYFGPGTRLLVL.